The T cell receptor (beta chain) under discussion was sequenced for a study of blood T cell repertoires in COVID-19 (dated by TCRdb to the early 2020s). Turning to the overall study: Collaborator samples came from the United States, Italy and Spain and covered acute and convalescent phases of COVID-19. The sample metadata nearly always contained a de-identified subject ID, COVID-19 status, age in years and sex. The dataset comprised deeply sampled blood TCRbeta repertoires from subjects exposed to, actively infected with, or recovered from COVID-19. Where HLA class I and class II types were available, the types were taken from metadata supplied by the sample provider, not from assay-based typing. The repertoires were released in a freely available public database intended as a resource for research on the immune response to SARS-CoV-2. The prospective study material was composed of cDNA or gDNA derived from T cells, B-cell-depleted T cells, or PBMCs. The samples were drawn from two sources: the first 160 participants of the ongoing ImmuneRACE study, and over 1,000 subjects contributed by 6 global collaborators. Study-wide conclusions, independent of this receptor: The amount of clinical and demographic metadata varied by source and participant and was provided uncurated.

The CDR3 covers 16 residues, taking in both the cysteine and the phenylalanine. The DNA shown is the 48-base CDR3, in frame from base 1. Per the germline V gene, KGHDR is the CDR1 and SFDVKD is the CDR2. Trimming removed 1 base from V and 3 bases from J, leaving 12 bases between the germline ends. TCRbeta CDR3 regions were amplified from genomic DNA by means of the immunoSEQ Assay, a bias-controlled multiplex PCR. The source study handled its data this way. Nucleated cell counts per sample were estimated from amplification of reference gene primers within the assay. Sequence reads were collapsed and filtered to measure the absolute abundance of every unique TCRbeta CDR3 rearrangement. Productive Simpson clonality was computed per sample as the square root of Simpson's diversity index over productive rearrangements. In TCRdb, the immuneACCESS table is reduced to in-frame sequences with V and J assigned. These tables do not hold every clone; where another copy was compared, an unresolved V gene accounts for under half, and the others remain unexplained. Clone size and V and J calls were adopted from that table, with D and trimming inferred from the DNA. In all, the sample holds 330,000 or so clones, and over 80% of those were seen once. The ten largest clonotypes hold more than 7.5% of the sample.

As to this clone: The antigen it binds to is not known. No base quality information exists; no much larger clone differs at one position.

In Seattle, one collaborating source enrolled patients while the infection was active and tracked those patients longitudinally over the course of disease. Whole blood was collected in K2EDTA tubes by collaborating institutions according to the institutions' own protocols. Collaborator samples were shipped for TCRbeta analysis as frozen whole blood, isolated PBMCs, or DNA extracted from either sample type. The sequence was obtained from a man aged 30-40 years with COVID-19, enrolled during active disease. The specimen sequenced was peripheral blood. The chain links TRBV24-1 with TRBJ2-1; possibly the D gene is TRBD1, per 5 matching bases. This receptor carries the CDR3 CATSDFGQGDYNEQFF. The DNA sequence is TGTGCCACCAGTGATTTTGGGCAGGGTGACTACAATGAGCAGTTCTTC.